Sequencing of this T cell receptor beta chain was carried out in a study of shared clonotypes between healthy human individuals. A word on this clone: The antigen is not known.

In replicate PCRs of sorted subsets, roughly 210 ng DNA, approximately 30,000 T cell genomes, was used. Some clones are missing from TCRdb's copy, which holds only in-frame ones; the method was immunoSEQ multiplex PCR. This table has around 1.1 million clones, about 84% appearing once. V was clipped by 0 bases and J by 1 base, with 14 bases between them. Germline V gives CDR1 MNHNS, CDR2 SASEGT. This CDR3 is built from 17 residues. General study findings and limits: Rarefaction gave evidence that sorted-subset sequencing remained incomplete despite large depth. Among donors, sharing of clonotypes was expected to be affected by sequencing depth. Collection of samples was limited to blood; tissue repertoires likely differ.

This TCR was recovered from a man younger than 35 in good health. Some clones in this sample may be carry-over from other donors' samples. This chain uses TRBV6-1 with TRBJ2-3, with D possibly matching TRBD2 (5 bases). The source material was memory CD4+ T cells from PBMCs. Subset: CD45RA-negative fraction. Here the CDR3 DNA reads TGTGCCAGCAGTGAAGCGCTTCCGGGAAGGGGCACAGATACGCAGTATTTT. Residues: CASSEALPGRGTDTQYF.